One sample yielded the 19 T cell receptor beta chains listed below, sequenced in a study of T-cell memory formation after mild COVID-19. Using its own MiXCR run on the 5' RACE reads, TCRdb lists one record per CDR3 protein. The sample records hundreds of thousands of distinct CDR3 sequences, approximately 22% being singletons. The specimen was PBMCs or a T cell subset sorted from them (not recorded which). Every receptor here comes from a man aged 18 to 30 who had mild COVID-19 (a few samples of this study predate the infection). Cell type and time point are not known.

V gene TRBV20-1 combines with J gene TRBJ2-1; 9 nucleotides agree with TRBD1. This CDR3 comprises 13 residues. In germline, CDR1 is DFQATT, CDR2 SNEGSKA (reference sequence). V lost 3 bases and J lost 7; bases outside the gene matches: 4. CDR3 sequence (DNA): TGCAGTGCTAGCACCGGGACAGGGAATGAGCAGTTCTTC. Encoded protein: CSASTGTGNEQFF.

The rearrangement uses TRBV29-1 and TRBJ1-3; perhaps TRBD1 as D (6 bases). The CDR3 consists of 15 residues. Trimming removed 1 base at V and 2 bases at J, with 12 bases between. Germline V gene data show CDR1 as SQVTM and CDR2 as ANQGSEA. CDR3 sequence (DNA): TGCAGCGTTGAAGGGGTGCCAGGGGCTGGAAACACCATATATTTT. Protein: CSVEGVPGAGNTIYF.

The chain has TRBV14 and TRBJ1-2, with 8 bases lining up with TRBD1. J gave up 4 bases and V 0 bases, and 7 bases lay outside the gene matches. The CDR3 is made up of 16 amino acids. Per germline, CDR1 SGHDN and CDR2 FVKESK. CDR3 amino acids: CASSQDRDRGGYGYTF. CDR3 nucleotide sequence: TGTGCCAGCAGCCAAGATCGCGACAGGGGTGGCTATGGCTACACCTTC.

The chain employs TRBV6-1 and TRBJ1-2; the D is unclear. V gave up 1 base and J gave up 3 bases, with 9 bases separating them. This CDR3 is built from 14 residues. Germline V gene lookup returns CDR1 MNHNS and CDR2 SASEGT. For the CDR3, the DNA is TGTGCCAGCAGTGAAGGGCGGGGATACTATGGCTACACCTTC. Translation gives CASSEGRGYYGYTF.

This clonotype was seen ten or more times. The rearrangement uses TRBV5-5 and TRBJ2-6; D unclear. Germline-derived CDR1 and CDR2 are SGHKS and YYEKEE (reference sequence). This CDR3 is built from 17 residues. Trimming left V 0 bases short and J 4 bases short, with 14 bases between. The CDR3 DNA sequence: TGTGCCAGCAGCTTGGTCGGTTCCCTACACGGGGCCAACGTCCTGACTTTC. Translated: CASSLVGSLHGANVLTF.

CDR3 DNA: TGTGCCAGCAATAGCAGGGGTGGATTCAACACCGGGGAGCTGTTTTTT. Translation gives CASNSRGGFNTGELFF. The rearrangement joins TRBV6-1 to TRBJ2-2, with D possibly matching TRBD1 (6 bases). The V gene lost 7 bases and the J gene lost 2 bases, with 17 bases spanning the gap. Per the germline V gene, CDR1 is MNHNS and CDR2 is SASEGT. The CDR3 spans 16 residues.

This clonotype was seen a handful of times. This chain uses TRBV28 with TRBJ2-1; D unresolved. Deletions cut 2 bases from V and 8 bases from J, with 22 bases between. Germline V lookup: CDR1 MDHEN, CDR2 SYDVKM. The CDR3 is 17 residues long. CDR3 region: CASSLNAFRLGQDEQFF. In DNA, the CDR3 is TGTGCCAGCAGTTTAAACGCTTTCCGCCTAGGCCAAGATGAGCAGTTCTTC.

CDR3 sequence reads: CASSLQMNYGYTF. DNA of the CDR3: TGTGCCAGCAGTTTACAGATGAACTATGGCTACACCTTC. J is TRBJ1-2 and V is TRBV28; no firm D call. Germline V gene lookup returns CDR1 MDHEN and CDR2 SYDVKM. The CDR3 extends over 13 amino acids. V lost 2 bases and J lost 2, with 6 bases in between.

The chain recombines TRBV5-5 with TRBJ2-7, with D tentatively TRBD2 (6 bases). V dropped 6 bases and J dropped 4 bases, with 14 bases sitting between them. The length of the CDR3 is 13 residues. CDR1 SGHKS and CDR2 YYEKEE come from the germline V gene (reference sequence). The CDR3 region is CASTPPEGYEQYF. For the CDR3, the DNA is TGTGCCAGCACCCCGCCGGAGGGGTACGAGCAGTACTTC.

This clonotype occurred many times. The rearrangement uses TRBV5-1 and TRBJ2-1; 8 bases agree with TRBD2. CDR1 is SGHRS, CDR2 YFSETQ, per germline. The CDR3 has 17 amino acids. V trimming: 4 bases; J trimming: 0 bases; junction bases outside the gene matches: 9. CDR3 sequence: CASSPGGTTSSYNEQFF. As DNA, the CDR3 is TGCGCCAGCAGCCCGGGGGGGACGACCAGCTCCTACAATGAGCAGTTCTTC.

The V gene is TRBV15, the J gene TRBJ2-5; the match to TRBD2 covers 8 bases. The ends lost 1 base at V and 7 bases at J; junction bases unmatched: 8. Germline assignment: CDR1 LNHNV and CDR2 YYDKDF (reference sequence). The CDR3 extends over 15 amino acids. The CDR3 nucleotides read TGTGCCACCAGCAGAGGTGTCGGGGGGGCCGTGACCCAGTACTTC. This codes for CATSRGVGGAVTQYF.

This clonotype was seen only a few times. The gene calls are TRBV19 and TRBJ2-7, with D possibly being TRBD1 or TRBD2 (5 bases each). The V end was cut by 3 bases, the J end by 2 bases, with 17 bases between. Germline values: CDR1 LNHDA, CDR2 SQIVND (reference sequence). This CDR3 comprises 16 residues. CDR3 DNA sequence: TGTGCCAGTAGTATCTTAGGCTCCGAGGGGACCTACGAGCAGTACTTC. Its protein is CASSILGSEGTYEQYF.

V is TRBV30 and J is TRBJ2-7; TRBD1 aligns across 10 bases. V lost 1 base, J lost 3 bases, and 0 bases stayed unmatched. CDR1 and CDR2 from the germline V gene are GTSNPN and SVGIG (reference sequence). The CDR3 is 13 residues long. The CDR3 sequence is CAWSGTGGYEQYF. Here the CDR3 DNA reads TGTGCCTGGAGTGGGACAGGGGGCTACGAGCAGTACTTC. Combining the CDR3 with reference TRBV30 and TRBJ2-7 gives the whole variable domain SQTIHQWPATLVQPVGSPLSLECTVEGTSNPNLYWYRQAAGRGLQLLFYSVGIGQISSEVPQNLSASRPQDRQFILSSKKLLLSDSGFYLCAWSGTGGYEQYFGPGTRLTVT.

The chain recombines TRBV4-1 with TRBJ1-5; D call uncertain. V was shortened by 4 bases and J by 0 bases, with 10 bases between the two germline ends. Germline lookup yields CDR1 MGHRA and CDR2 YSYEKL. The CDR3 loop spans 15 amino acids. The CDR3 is CASSPEDGSNQPQHF. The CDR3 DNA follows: TGCGCCAGCAGCCCAGAGGACGGTAGCAATCAGCCCCAGCATTTT.

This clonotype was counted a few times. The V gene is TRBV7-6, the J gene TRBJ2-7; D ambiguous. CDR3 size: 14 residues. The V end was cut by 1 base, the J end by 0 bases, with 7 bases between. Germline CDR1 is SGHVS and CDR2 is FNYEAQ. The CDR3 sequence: CASSLVGLSYEQYF. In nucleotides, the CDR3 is TGTGCCAGCAGCTTAGTAGGGCTCTCCTACGAGCAGTACTTC.

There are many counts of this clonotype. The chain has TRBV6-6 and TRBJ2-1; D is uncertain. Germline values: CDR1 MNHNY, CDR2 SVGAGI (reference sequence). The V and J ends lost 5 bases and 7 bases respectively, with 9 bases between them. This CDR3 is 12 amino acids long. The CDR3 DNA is TGTGCCAGCAGTGTCCTGGCAAATGAGCAGTTCTTC. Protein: CASSVLANEQFF.

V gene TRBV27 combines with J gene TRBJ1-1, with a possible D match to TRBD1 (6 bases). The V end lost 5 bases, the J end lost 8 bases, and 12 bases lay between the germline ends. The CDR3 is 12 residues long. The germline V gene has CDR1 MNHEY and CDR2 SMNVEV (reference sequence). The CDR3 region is CASSPRGREAFF. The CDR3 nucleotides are TGTGCCAGCAGTCCCAGGGGAAGAGAAGCTTTCTTT.

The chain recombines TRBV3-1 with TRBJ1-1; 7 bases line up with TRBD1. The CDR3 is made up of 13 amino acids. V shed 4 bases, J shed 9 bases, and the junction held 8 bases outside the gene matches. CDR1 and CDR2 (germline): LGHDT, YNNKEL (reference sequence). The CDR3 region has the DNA TGTGCCAGCAGCCCGGGCCGACAGGGCAAAGCTTTCTTT. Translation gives CASSPGRQGKAFF.

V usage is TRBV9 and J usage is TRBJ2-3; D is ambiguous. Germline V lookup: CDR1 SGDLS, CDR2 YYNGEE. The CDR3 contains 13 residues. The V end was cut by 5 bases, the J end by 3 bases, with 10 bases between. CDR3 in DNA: TGTGCCAGCAGACCAGAGTTAACAGATACGCAGTATTTT. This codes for CASRPELTDTQYF. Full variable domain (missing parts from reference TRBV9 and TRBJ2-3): DSGVTQTPKHLITATGQRVTLRCSPRSGDLSVYWYQQSLDQGLQFLIQYYNGEERAKGNILERFSAQQFPDLHSELNLSSLELGDSALYFCASRPELTDTQYFGPGTRLTVL.